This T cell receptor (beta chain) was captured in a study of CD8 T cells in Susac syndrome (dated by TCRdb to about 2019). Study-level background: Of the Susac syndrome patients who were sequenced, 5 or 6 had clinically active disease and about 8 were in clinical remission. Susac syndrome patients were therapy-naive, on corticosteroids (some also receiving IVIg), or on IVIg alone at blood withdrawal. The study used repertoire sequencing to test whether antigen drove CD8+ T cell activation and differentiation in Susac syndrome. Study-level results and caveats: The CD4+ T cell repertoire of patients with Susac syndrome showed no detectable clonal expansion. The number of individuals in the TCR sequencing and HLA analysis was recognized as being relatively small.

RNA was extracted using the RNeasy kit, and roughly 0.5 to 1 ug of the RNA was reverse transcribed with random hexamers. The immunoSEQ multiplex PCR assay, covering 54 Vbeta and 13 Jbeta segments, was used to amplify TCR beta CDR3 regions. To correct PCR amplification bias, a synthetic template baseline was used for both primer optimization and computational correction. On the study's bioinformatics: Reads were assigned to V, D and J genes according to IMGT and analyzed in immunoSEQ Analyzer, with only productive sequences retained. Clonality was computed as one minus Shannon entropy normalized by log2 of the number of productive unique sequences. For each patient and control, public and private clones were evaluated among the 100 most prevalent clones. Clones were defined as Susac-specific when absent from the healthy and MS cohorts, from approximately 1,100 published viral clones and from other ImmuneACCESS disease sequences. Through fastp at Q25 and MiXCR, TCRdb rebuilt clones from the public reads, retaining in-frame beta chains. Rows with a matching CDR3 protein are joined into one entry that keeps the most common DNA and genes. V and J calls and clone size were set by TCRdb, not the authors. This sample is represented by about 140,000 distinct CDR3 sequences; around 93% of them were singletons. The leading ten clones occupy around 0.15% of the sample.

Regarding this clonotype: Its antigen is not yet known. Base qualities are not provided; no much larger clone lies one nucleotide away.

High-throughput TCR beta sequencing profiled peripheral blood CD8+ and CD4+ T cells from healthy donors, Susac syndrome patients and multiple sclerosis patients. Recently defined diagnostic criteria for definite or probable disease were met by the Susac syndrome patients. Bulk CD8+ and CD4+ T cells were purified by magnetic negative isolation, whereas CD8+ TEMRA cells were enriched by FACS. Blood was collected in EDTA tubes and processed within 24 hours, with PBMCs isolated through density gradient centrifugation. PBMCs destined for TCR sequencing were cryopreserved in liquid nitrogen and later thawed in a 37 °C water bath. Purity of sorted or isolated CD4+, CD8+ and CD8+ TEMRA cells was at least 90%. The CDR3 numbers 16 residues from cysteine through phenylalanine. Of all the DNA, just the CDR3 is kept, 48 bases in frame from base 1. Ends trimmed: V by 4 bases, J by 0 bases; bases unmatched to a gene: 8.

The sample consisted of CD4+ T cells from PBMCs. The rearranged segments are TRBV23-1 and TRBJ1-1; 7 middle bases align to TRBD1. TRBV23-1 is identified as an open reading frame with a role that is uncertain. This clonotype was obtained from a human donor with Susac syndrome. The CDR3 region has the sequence CASSRGQSLMNTEAFF. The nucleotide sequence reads TGCGCCAGCAGTCGGGGACAGAGCCTCATGAACACTGAAGCTTTCTTT.